This passage covers 32 T cell receptor beta chains from one sample sequenced in a study of blood T cell repertoires in COVID-19 (dated by TCRdb to 2019 to 2021). To prepare the library, the immunoSEQ multiplex PCR assay was applied. Entries here come from immuneACCESS through TCRdb and include only in-frame sequences with V and J called. Some clones fail to appear in such tables; in the studies checked, an unresolved V gene covers under half of the shortfall, and the cause of the remainder is unknown. This sample lists 60,000 to 90,000 clones; roughly 80% were detected once. The ten biggest clones cover around 5.3% of the sample. Sequencing input: peripheral blood. These receptors all stem from a man between 60 and 75 years old with active or convalescent COVID-19.

This clone was seen just once. The genes are TRBV30 and TRBJ1-2; 9 nucleotides match TRBD1. V trimming: 0 bases; J trimming: 7 bases; junction bases outside the gene matches: 6. Germline CDR1 GTSNPN, CDR2 SVGIG (reference sequence). The CDR3 runs to 14 residues. DNA of the CDR3: TGTGCCTGGAGTGTCTGGACAGGGGACAGTGGCTACACCTTC. Protein sequence: CAWSVWTGDSGYTF. Full variable domain (outside the CDR3, taken from reference TRBV30 and TRBJ1-2): SQTIHQWPATLVQPVGSPLSLECTVEGTSNPNLYWYRQAAGRGLQLLFYSVGIGQISSEVPQNLSASRPQDRQFILSSKKLLLSDSGFYLCAWSVWTGDSGYTFGSGTRLTVV.

The chain recombines TRBV5-1 with TRBJ1-6; D ambiguous. CDR1 and CDR2 (germline): SGHRS, YFSETQ. V was cut by 6 bases and J by 0 bases, with 10 bases left in between. The CDR3 consists of 15 residues. The CDR3 DNA reads TGCGCCAGCACCCCCGGGGACTCCTATAATTCACCCCTCCACTTT. Translation: CASTPGDSYNSPLHF.

The chain has TRBV5-6 and TRBJ1-1; D remains unclear. This CDR3 region has 12 residues. The V gene lost 4 bases and the J gene lost 7 bases, with 11 bases spanning the gap. Looked up from germline, CDR1 is SGHDT and CDR2 is YYEEEE. The CDR3 loop reads CASSPPVGEAFF. The CDR3 coding sequence is TGTGCCAGCAGCCCGCCCGTCGGTGAAGCTTTCTTT.

J is TRBJ2-7 and V is TRBV29-1; no reliable D call. The CDR3 is 12 residues long. The germline V gene encodes CDR1 SQVTM and CDR2 ANQGSEA. Trimming left V 6 bases short and J 2 bases short, with 11 bases between. CDR3 DNA sequence: TGCAGCGTGGAGACGCAGCCCTACGAGCAGTACTTC. Protein product: CSVETQPYEQYF.

This clone has a handful of counts. The V and J genes are TRBV6-2 or TRBV6-3 and TRBJ1-2; TRBD1 might be the D (6 bases). Germline CDR1 MNHEY, CDR2 SVGEGT. Trimming removed 6 bases at V and 3 bases at J, with 14 bases between. The CDR3 consists of 14 residues. This CDR3 is CASSGTTGHYGYTF. The CDR3 nucleotides read TGTGCCAGCAGCGGAACGACAGGCCACTATGGCTACACCTTC.

The chain carries TRBV14 and TRBJ2-1; tentative D call: TRBD1 (6 bases). Germline V CDR1 and CDR2: SGHDN, FVKESK. V shed 6 bases and J shed 1 base, with 10 bases lying between them. This CDR3 comprises 14 residues. As DNA, the CDR3 is TGTGCCAGCAGGTCCCAGGGGTCCTACAATGAGCAGTTCTTC. Its protein product is CASRSQGSYNEQFF.

The rearrangement joins TRBV15 to TRBJ1-1, with 9 bases that match TRBD1. The CDR3 has 19 amino acids. With 0 bases clipped from V and 1 base from J, the junction kept 12 bases outside the gene matches. Germline V CDR1 and CDR2: LNHNV, YYDKDF (reference sequence). The CDR3 coding sequence is TGTGCCACCAGCAGAGATATGCCCCCGGACAGGGGACGGAACACTGAAGCTTTCTTT. Its protein is CATSRDMPPDRGRNTEAFF.

The rearrangement joins TRBV19 to TRBJ2-3; TRBD1 matches at 9 bases. V was clipped by 4 bases and J by 2 bases; unmatched bases: 4. This CDR3 is built from 15 residues. Germline loops: CDR1 LNHDA, CDR2 SQIVND (reference sequence). CDR3 DNA: TGTGCCAGTAGTACCGGACAGGGGACCACAGATACGCAGTATTTT. It translates to CASSTGQGTTDTQYF.

V usage is TRBV9 and J usage is TRBJ1-2; 8 bases line up with TRBD1. CDR3 length: 14 residues. From germline, CDR1 is SGDLS and CDR2 YYNGEE. The V gene end was trimmed by 3 bases and the J gene end by 5 bases; junction bases not matched to a gene: 6. In nucleotides, the CDR3 is TGTGCCAGCAGCGACGACAGGGGCGGGTATGGCTACACCTTC. It yields the protein CASSDDRGGYGYTF. The whole variable domain, remainder taken from reference TRBV9 and TRBJ1-2, is DSGVTQTPKHLITATGQRVTLRCSPRSGDLSVYWYQQSLDQGLQFLIQYYNGEERAKGNILERFSAQQFPDLHSELNLSSLELGDSALYFCASSDDRGGYGYTFGSGTRLTVV.

This chain connects TRBV5-5 to TRBJ1-2; D gene unclear. CDR3 size: 14 residues. The V and J ends lost 0 bases and 6 bases respectively, with 12 bases between them. The germline V gene encodes CDR1 SGHKS and CDR2 YYEKEE (reference sequence). The chain's CDR3 is CASSLDSRTNGYTF. CDR3 sequence (DNA): TGTGCCAGCAGCTTGGACTCTAGGACTAATGGCTACACCTTC.

This sequence joins TRBV7-2 and TRBJ1-1; D is unclear. This CDR3 spans 16 amino acids. V dropped 5 bases and J dropped 0 bases, with 16 bases sitting between them. The germline V gene has CDR1 SGHTA and CDR2 FQGNSA. The CDR3 protein is CASSPGLVALNTEAFF. CDR3 DNA sequence: TGTGCCAGCAGCCCCGGACTCGTGGCTTTGAACACTGAAGCTTTCTTT.

Regarding this clone: The identical CDR3 is also encoded by other nucleotide sequences in the sample. Here the CDR3 DNA reads TGTGCCAGCAGCTTAGGGGGCGGAAACACTGAAGCTTTCTTT. Protein product: CASSLGGGNTEAFF. The rearrangement joins TRBV7-2 to TRBJ1-1; D possibly corresponds to TRBD1 (5 bases). V lost 1 base, J lost 2 bases, and 8 bases lay in between. The CDR3 covers 14 residues. Germline lookup yields CDR1 SGHTA and CDR2 FQGNSA.

The CDR3 region has the DNA TGTGCCAGCAGCCCCTCCGGGGGGGGTAATGAAAAACTGTTTTTT. Translated: CASSPSGGGNEKLFF. This rearrangement joins TRBV25-1 to TRBJ1-4; tentative D call: TRBD1 (5 bases). Germline CDR1 reads MGHDK; CDR2 reads SYGVNS. V lost 6 bases, J lost 4 bases, and 15 bases lay in between. This CDR3 has 15 amino acids.

V gene TRBV4-2 combines with J gene TRBJ2-7; 7 nucleotides match TRBD2. Trimming cost V 0 bases and J 0 bases; bases outside gene matches: 5. Looked up from germline, CDR1 is LGHNA and CDR2 is YNFKEQ. This CDR3 comprises 16 residues. The CDR3 loop reads CASSQEVPGGSYEQYF. The CDR3 nucleotides read TGTGCCAGCAGCCAAGAGGTACCGGGGGGCTCCTACGAGCAGTACTTC.

The V call is TRBV5-5, the J call TRBJ2-3; 8 bases agree with TRBD1. The CDR3 spans 14 residues. Per the germline V gene, CDR1 is SGHKS and CDR2 is YYEKEE (reference sequence). The J segment lost 9 bases and the V segment lost 4 bases, leaving 10 bases of the junction unmatched. The DNA for the CDR3 is TGTGCCAGCAGCCAGGAGGGGACAGGAAGGACGCAGTATTTT. Its protein product is CASSQEGTGRTQYF.

V usage is TRBV7-2 and J usage is TRBJ2-7, with D possibly TRBD1 on 6 matching bases. V was clipped by 5 bases and J by 4 bases, with 12 bases between them. The CDR3 totals 13 residues. Germline CDR1 reads SGHTA; CDR2 reads FQGNSA. CDR3 coding DNA: TGTGCCAGCAGCAGAATACAGGGTTACGAGCAGTACTTC. This translates into CASSRIQGYEQYF.

The chain employs TRBV6-5 and TRBJ2-3; TRBD1 agrees at 10 bases. This CDR3 comprises 15 residues. CDR1 and CDR2 from the germline V gene are MNHEY and SVGAGI. Germline trimming cut 7 bases from V and 2 bases from J; bases unmatched to any gene: 6. The chain's CDR3 is CASKDRGHHTDTQYF. The CDR3 nucleotides read TGTGCCAGCAAAGACAGGGGGCATCACACAGATACGCAGTATTTT.

This chain links TRBV5-6 with TRBJ1-2; 8 bases agree with TRBD1. The germline gives CDR1 SGHDT, CDR2 YYEEEE. J was trimmed by 7 bases and V by 5 bases; bases with no gene match: 7. CDR3 length: 13 amino acids. This CDR3 reads CASSLGQGAGYTF. CDR3 bases: TGTGCCAGCAGTTTAGGACAGGGCGCTGGCTACACCTTC.

V and J are TRBV9 and TRBJ1-3; D call uncertain. Trimming cost V 4 bases and J 4 bases, with 6 bases left between them. This CDR3 is 12 amino acids long. Germline CDR1 is SGDLS and CDR2 is YYNGEE. Written as DNA, the CDR3 is TGTGCCAGCAGCCCTCGGGGAAACACCATATATTTT. This sequence encodes CASSPRGNTIYF.

The chain's CDR3 is CASSQPGDSPNEKLFF. Here the CDR3 DNA reads TGCGCCAGCAGCCAACCCGGGGACAGCCCTAATGAAAAACTGTTTTTT. This chain uses TRBV4-1 with TRBJ1-4; TRBD1 aligns across 7 bases. Losses at the gene ends were 2 bases for V and 3 bases for J; bases not matched to a gene: 6. The germline V gene encodes CDR1 MGHRA and CDR2 YSYEKL. The CDR3 has 16 amino acids.

J is TRBJ2-5 and V is TRBV4-3; perhaps TRBD1 as D (6 bases). Trimming took 1 base from V and 5 from J, leaving 20 bases between them. The germline gives CDR1 LGHNA, CDR2 YSLEER. This CDR3 contains 17 residues. CDR3 sequence reads: CASSQGVGRGDAETQYF. The DNA of the CDR3 is TGCGCCAGCAGCCAAGGAGTCGGCAGGGGTGACGCGGAGACCCAGTACTTC.

J is TRBJ2-7 and V is TRBV5-6; 11 bases are a match to TRBD2. Unmatched junction bases numbered 12, after V lost 4 bases and J lost 6 bases. The CDR3 length is 16 residues. Per germline, CDR1 SGHDT and CDR2 YYEEEE. CDR3 sequence (DNA): TGTGCCAGCAGCCACACTAGCGGGGGAGGCGTCGGCGAGCAGTACTTC. This codes for CASSHTSGGGVGEQYF.

This clone showed up just a few times. The chain employs TRBV3-1 (or the pseudogene TRBV3-2) and TRBJ1-3; D ambiguous. V lost 3 bases, J lost 4 bases, and 13 bases lay in between. This CDR3 region has 15 residues. From germline, CDR1 is LGHDT and CDR2 YNNKEL (reference sequence). CDR3 residues: CASSQSSVSGNTIYF. The CDR3 DNA follows: TGTGCCAGCAGCCAGTCGTCAGTTTCCGGAAACACCATATATTTT.

The CDR3 nucleotides read TGTGCCAGCAGCTCGGGACAGGGGAAGAATCAGCCCCAGCATTTT. As protein: CASSSGQGKNQPQHF. The chain has TRBV5-8 and TRBJ1-5; TRBD1 matches at 10 bases. The CDR3 loop spans 15 amino acids. With V trimmed by 3 bases and J by 4 bases, 4 bases remained unmatched. CDR1 and CDR2 from the germline V gene are SGHTS and YDEGEE.

The chain is built from TRBV5-6 and TRBJ2-5, with TRBD1 as a possible D gene (6 bases). V was trimmed by 0 bases and J by 4 bases, leaving 7 bases between them. The CDR3 extends over 13 amino acids. Germline lookup yields CDR1 SGHDT and CDR2 YYEEEE. This CDR3 is CASSLARGETQYF. In nucleotides, the CDR3 is TGTGCCAGCAGCTTGGCCAGGGGAGAGACCCAGTACTTC. Full variable domain (outside the CDR3, taken from reference TRBV5-6 and TRBJ2-5): DAGVTQSPTHLIKTRGQQVTLRCSPKSGHDTVSWYQQALGQGPQFIFQYYEEEERQRGNFPDRFSGHQFPNYSSELNVNALLLGDSALYLCASSLARGETQYFGPGTRLLVL.

The chain recombines TRBV19 with TRBJ2-7, with D perhaps matching TRBD1 (5 bases). The ends were cut back, 3 bases at V and 2 bases at J, with 20 bases in the middle. CDR1 is LNHDA, CDR2 SQIVND, per germline (reference sequence). The CDR3 extends over 17 amino acids. CDR3 in amino acids: CASSMREILGVTYEQYF. The CDR3 DNA reads as TGTGCCAGTAGTATGAGAGAAATCCTAGGGGTTACCTACGAGCAGTACTTC.

The chain is built from TRBV5-6 and TRBJ1-1, with a possible D match to TRBD1 (6 bases). The CDR3 has 17 amino acids. Germline values: CDR1 SGHDT, CDR2 YYEEEE. Trimming removed 3 bases at V and 0 bases at J, with 18 bases between. CDR3 sequence reads: CASSSSGQTLLNTEAFF. The CDR3 DNA reads as TGTGCCAGCAGCTCCTCCGGACAGACACTACTGAACACTGAAGCTTTCTTT.

The CDR3 coding sequence is TGTGCCAGCAGCTTGGTAGAAGAAGAGACCCAGTACTTC. Residues: CASSLVEEETQYF. This rearrangement joins TRBV5-4 to TRBJ2-5, with unresolved D. The CDR3 sequence is 13 residues long. The V and J ends lost 0 bases and 3 bases respectively, with 6 bases between them. From germline, CDR1 is SGHNT and CDR2 YYREEE (reference sequence).

This rearrangement joins TRBV9 to TRBJ2-1; 16 bases match TRBD2. This CDR3 is built from 19 residues. Germline loops: CDR1 SGDLS, CDR2 YYNGEE. Trimming at V came to 4 bases and at J to 4 bases, leaving 11 bases not matched to a gene. The CDR3 bases are TGTGCCAGCAGCTCCCTCGGGACTAGCGGGGGGGCGGCATACAATGAGCAGTTCTTC. Translation gives CASSSLGTSGGAAYNEQFF.

This chain uses TRBV11-1 with TRBJ2-1, with TRBD2 as a possible D gene (7 bases). Germline V CDR1 and CDR2: SGHAT, FQDESV (reference sequence). The CDR3 extends over 16 amino acids. V was clipped by 1 base and J by 2 bases, with 12 bases between them. The CDR3 DNA is TGTGCCAGCAGCTTAGAGGCGGGGGCGACCTACAATGAGCAGTTCTTC. It translates to CASSLEAGATYNEQFF.

This sequence joins TRBV19 and TRBJ1-1; 7 positions agree with TRBD1. CDR3 length: 15 amino acids. CDR1 and CDR2 from the germline V gene are LNHDA and SQIVND (reference sequence). V was clipped by 1 base and J by 1 base; unmatched bases: 3. The CDR3, as DNA: TGTGCCAGTAGTATAGTGGGACAGCGGAACACTGAAGCTTTCTTT. Translation gives CASSIVGQRNTEAFF.

The CDR3 here is CASSIGTGEYEQYF. As DNA, the CDR3 is TGCGCCAGCAGCATCGGGACAGGCGAATACGAGCAGTACTTC. V and J are TRBV5-1 and TRBJ2-7; 8 bases align to TRBD1. The length of the CDR3 is 14 residues. Germline CDR1 is SGHRS and CDR2 is YFSETQ. V lost 4 bases to trimming and J lost 4 bases; unmatched junction nucleotides: 7. Full variable domain (rest looked up from reference TRBV5-1 and TRBJ2-7): KAGVTQTPRYLIKTRGQQVTLSCSPISGHRSVSWYQQTPGQGLQFLFEYFSETQRNKGNFPGRFSGRQFSNSRSEMNVSTLELGDSALYLCASSIGTGEYEQYFGPGTRLTVT.